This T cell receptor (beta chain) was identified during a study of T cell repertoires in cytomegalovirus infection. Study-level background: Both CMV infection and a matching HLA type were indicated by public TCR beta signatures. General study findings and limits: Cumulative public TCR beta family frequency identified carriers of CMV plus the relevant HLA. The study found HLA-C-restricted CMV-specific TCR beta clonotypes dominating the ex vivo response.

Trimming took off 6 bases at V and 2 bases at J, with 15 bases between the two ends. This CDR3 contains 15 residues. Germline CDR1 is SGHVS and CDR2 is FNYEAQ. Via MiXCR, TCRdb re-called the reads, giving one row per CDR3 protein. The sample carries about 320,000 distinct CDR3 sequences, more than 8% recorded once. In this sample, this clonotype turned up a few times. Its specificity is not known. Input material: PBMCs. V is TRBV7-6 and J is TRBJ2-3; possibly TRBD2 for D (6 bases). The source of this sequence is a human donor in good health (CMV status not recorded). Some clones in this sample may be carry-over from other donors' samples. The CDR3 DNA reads TGTGCCAGCAGGTTTACTAGCCAACCCACAGATACGCAGTATTTT. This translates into CASRFTSQPTDTQYF.